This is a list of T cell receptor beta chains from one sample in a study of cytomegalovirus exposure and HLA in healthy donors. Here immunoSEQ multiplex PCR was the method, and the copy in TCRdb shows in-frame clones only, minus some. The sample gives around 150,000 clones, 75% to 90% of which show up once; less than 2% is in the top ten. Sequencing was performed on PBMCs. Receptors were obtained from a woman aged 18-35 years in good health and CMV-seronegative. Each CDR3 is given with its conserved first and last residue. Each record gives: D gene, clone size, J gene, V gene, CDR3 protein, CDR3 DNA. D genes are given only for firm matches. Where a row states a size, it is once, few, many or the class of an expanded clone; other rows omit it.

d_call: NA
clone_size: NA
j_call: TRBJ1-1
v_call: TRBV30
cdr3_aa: CAWSVLDTEAFF
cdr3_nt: TGTGCCTGGAGTGTTTTAGACACTGAAGCTTTCTTT

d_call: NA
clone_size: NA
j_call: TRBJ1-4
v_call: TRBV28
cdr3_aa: CASSRVSEKLFF
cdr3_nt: TGTGCCAGCAGCAGGGTCTCTGAAAAACTGTTTTTT

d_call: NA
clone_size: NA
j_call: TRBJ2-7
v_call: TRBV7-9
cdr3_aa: CASSVGQYEQYF
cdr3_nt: TGTGCCAGCAGCGTCGGACAGTACGAGCAGTACTTC

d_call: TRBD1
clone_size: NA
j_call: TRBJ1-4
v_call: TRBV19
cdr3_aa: CASRPGGAFEKLFF
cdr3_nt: TGTGCCAGTAGGCCAGGGGGCGCTTTCGAAAAACTGTTTTTT

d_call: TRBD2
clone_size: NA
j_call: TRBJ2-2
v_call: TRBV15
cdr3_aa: CATSRDPGGTGELFF
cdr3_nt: TGTGCCACCAGCAGAGATCCGGGGGGGACCGGGGAGCTGTTTTTT

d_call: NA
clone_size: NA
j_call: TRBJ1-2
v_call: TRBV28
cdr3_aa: CASSFPTFTGGYTF
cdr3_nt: TGTGCCAGCAGTTTCCCCACATTTACCGGGGGCTACACCTTC

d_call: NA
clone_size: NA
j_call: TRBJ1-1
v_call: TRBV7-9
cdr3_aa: CASSLSLENTEAFF
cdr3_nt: TGTGCCAGCAGCTTATCACTCGAGAACACTGAAGCTTTCTTT

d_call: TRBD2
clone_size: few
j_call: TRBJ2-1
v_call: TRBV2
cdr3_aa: CASSVGLAANEQFF
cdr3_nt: TGTGCCAGCAGTGTTGGACTAGCGGCTAATGAGCAGTTCTTC

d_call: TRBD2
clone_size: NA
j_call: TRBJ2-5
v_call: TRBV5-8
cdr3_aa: CASARERTSGGGKTQYF
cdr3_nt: TGTGCCAGCGCCCGCGAAAGAACTAGCGGGGGCGGCAAGACCCAGTACTTC

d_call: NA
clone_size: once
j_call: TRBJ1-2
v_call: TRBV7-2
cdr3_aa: CASSPRPTQGNYGYTF
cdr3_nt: TGTGCCAGCAGCCCCCGCCCGACACAGGGCAACTATGGCTACACCTTC

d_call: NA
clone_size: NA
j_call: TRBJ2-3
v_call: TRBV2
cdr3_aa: CASSLTDTQYF
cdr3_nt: TGTGCCAGCAGCCTAACAGATACGCAGTATTTT

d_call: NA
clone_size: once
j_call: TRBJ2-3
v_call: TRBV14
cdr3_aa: CASSPSLFGVTDTQYF
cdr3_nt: TGTGCCAGCAGCCCTTCTTTGTTCGGGGTCACAGATACGCAGTATTTT

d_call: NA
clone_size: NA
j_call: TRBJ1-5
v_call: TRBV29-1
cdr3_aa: CSVGQGQGQPQHF
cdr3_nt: TGCAGCGTTGGGCAGGGGCAAGGACAGCCCCAGCATTTT

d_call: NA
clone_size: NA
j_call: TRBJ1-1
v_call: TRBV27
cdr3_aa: CASSLFRGTEAFF
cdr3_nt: TGTGCCAGCAGTTTATTTAGGGGCACTGAAGCTTTCTTT

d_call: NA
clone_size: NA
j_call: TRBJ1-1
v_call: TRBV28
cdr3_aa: CASTRYSPVTTEAFF
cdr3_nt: TGTGCCAGCACTCGTTACAGCCCCGTGACCACTGAAGCTTTCTTT

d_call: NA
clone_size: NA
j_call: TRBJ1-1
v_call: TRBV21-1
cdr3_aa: CASSKGAPGRYTEAFF
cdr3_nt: TGTGCCAGCAGCAAAGGGGCCCCAGGTCGATACACTGAAGCTTTCTTT

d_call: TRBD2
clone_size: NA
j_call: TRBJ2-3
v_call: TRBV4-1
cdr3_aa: CASSPETSPADTQYF
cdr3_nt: TGCGCCAGCAGCCCAGAGACTAGCCCCGCAGATACGCAGTATTTT

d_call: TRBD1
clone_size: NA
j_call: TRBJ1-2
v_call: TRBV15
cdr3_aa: CATSRQGATGDGYTF
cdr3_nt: TGTGCCACCAGTCGACAGGGGGCGACGGGGGATGGCTACACCTTC

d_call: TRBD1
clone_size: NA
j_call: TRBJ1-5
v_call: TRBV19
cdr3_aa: CASTTERDRGSNQPQHF
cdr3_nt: TGTGCCAGTACCACTGAGCGGGACAGGGGCTCCAATCAGCCCCAGCATTTT

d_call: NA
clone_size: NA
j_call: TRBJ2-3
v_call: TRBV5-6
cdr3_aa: CASSFNGGPDTQYF
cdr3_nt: TGTGCCAGCAGCTTTAATGGAGGCCCAGATACGCAGTATTTT

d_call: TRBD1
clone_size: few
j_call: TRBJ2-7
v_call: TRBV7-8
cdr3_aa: CASSLRTGGEQYF
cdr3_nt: TGTGCCAGCAGCTTAAGGACAGGCGGCGAGCAGTACTTC

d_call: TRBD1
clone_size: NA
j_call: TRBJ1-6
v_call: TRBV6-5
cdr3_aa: CASSYTGTGGSPLHF
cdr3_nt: TGTGCCAGCAGTTACACCGGGACAGGGGGTTCACCCCTCCACTTT

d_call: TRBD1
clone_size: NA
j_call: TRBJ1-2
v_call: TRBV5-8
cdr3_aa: CASSADRAAYGYTF
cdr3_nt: TGTGCCAGCAGCGCCGACAGGGCGGCCTATGGCTACACCTTC

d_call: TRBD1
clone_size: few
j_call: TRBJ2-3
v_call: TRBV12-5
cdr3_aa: CASGDRGLRGDTQYF
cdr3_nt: TGTGCTAGTGGCGACAGGGGGCTAAGAGGAGATACGCAGTATTTT

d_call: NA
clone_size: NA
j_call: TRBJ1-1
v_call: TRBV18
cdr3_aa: CASSPQEVLNTEAFF
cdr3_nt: TGTGCCAGCTCACCCCAGGAGGTATTGAACACTGAAGCTTTCTTT

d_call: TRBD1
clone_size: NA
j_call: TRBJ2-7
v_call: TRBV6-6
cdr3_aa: CASSYSRDRASYEQYF
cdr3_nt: TGTGCCAGCAGTTACAGCCGGGACAGGGCCTCCTACGAGCAGTACTTC

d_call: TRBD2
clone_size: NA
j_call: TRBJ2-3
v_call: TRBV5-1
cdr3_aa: CASSLDLAGVTDTQYF
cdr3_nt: TGCGCCAGCAGCTTGGATCTAGCGGGGGTTACAGATACGCAGTATTTT

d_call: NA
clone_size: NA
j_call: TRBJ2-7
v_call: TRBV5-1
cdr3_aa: CASSLGQAAYEQYF
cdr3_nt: TGCGCCAGCAGCTTGGGACAGGCAGCCTACGAGCAGTACTTC

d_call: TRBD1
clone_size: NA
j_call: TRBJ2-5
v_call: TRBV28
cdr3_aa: CASRGQSEGETQYF
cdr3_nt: TGTGCCAGCAGGGGACAGTCTGAGGGAGAGACCCAGTACTTC

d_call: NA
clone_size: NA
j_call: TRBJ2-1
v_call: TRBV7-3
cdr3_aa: CASSLMGGSYNEQFF
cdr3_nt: TGTGCCAGCAGCTTAATGGGGGGCTCCTACAATGAGCAGTTCTTC

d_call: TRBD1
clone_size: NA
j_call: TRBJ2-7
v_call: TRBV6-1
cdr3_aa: CASGTGAYEQYF
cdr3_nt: TGTGCCAGCGGGACAGGGGCCTACGAGCAGTACTTC

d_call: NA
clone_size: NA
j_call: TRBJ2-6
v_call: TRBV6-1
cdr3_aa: CASRPGRTGANVLTF
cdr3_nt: TGTGCCAGCAGGCCTGGGAGAACTGGGGCCAACGTCCTGACTTTC

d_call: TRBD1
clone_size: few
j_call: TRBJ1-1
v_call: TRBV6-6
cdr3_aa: CASSPGTGVTEAFF
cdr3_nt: TGTGCCAGCAGCCCCGGGACAGGGGTTACTGAAGCTTTCTTT

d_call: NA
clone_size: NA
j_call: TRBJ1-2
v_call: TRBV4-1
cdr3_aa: CASSQGAGRYGYTF
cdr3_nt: TGCGCCAGCAGCCAAGGGGCAGGGCGCTATGGCTACACCTTC

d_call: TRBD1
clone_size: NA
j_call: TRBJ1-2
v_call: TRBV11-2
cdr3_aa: CASSSGTGTGYTF
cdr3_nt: TGTGCCAGCAGCTCGGGGACAGGGACCGGCTACACCTTC

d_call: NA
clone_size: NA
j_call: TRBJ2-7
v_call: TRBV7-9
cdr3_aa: CASAEGYEQYF
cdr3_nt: TGTGCCAGCGCCGAGGGCTACGAGCAGTACTTC

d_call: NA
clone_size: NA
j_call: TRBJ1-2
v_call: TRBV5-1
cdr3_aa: CASSSDSNYGYTF
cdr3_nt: TGCGCCAGCAGCTCGGACAGTAACTATGGCTACACCTTC

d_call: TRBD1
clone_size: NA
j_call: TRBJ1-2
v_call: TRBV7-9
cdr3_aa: CASSGEDRLNYGYTF
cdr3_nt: TGTGCCAGCAGCGGGGAGGACAGGCTTAACTATGGCTACACCTTC

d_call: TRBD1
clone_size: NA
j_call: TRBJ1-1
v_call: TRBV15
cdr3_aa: CATGTGANTEAFF
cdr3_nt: TGTGCCACCGGGACAGGGGCGAACACTGAAGCTTTCTTT

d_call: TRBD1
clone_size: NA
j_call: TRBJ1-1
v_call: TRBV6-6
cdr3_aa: CASSDRGGGTEAFF
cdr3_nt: TGTGCCAGCAGTGACAGGGGAGGGGGCACTGAAGCTTTCTTT

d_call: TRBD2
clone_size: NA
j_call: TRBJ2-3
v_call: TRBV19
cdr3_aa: CASSIGRGDTQYF
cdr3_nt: TGTGCCAGTAGTATAGGGCGGGGGGATACGCAGTATTTT

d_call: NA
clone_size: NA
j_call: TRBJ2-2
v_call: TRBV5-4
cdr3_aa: CASSLPGTNTGELFF
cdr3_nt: TGTGCCAGCAGTTTACCGGGGACAAACACCGGGGAGCTGTTTTTT

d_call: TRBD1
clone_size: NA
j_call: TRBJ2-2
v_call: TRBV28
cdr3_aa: CASTLGGQGYTGELFF
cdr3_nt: TGTGCCAGCACCCTGGGTGGACAGGGGTACACCGGGGAGCTGTTTTTT